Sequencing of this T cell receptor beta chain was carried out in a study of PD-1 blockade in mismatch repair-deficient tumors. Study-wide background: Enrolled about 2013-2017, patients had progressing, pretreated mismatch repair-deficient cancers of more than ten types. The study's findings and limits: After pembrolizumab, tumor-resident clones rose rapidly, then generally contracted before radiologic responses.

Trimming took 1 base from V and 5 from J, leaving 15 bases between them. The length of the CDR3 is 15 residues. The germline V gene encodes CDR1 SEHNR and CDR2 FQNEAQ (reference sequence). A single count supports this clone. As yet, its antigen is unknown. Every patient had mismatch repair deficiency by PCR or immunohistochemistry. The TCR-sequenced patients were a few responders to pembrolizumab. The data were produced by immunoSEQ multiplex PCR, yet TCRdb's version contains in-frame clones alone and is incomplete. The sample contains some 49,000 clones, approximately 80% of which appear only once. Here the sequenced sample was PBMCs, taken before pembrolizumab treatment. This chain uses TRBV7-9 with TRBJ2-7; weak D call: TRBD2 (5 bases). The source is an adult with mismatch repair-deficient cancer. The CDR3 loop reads CASSLVRRLVNEQYF. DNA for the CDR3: TGTGCCAGCAGCTTAGTCCGGAGGTTGGTCAACGAGCAGTACTTC.